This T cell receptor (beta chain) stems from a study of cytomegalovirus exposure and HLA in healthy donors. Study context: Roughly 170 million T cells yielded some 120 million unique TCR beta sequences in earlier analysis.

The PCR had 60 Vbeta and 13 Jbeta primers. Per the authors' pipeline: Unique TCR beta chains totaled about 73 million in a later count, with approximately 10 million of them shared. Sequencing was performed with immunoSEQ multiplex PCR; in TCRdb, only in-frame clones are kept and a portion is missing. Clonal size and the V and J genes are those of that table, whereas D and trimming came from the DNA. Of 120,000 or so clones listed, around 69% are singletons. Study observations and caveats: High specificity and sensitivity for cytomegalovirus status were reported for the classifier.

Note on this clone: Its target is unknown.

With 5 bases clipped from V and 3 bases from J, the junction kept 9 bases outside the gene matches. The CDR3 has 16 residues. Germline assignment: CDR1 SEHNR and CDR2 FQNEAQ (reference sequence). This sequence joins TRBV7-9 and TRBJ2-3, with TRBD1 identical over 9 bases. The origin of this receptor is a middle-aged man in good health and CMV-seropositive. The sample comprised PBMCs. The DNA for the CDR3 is TGTGCCAGCAGCCAGGGGACAGGGCGTTCGACAGATACGCAGTATTTT. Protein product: CASSQGTGRSTDTQYF.